This section outlines one T cell receptor beta chain sequence together with its context. The data are from a study of blood T cell repertoires in COVID-19. Profiled with immunoSEQ multiplex PCR; TCRdb holds only in-frame clones, not every one. This table holds some 150,000 clones, roughly nine tenths found once. The CDR3 runs 15 residues. The junction had 6 bases not matched to a gene; V was cut back by 1 base and J by 4 bases. Germline V gene sequence: CDR1 LGHNA, CDR2 YNFKEQ. This receptor was identified in a woman older than 75 in a cohort sampled during active or convalescent COVID-19. Sequenced sample: peripheral blood. V is TRBV4-2 and J is TRBJ1-1; 7 positions match TRBD1. This CDR3 is CASSQVGQGGTEAFF. Written as DNA, the CDR3 is TGTGCCAGCAGCCAAGTAGGCCAGGGGGGCACTGAAGCTTTCTTT.